This TCR beta chain was obtained from a study of T cell repertoires in cytomegalovirus infection. Study information: Recently identified HLA-C-restricted and well-studied HLA-B-restricted CMV epitopes were used. It can be stated that public TCR beta signatures indicated CMV infection as well as a matching HLA type.

Concerning this clonotype: Its specificity is not known.

Findings and caveats of the study: Identification of carriers of CMV plus the relevant HLA was performed using cumulative public TCR beta family frequency. The response measured ex vivo was dominated by TCR beta clonotypes (HLA-C-restricted and CMV-specific).

Each CDR3 protein gets one entry after TCRdb re-called the reads with MiXCR. This table holds approximately 770,000 distinct CDR3 sequences, 25% to 30% found once. The sequence derives from a human donor in good health (CMV status not recorded). Some clones in this sample may be carry-over from other donors' samples. The sample here was cultured CD8+ T cells from PBMCs, taken from culture after CMV antigen stimulation.

The CDR3 protein is CASSSSPRSELFF. The CDR3 coding sequence is TGTGCCAGCAGCTCCTCCCCCCGATCGGAGCTGTTTTTT. J is TRBJ2-2 and V is TRBV27; D gene unclear. The CDR3 covers 13 residues. V shed 6 bases and J shed 10 bases, with 15 bases lying between them. Germline CDR1 and CDR2: MNHEY and SMNVEV (reference sequence).